These 10 T cell receptor beta chains came from one sample sequenced in a study of shared clonotypes between healthy human individuals. Clones were sequenced by immunoSEQ multiplex PCR, and TCRdb holds only the in-frame ones, with some missing. The sample has roughly 2,300,000 clones, 85% to 95% seen once. The sequencing input was naive CD4+ T cells from PBMCs. The subset is: CD45RA+ positively selected. The source is a man between 18 and 35 years old in good health. Some clones in this sample may be carry-over from other donors' samples.

The chain links TRBV18 to TRBJ2-2; D remains unclear. Trimming shortened V by 3 bases and J by 9 bases, and 11 bases separated the two germline ends. Germline V lookup: CDR1 KGHSH, CDR2 LQKENI. The CDR3 consists of 13 residues. CDR3 sequence (DNA): TGTGCCAGCTCACCCGGTTCTGGCTGGGAGCTGTTTTTT. Amino acid sequence: CASSPGSGWELFF.

The chain uses TRBV5-1 and TRBJ2-7; D call uncertain. The ends were cut back, 0 bases at V and 5 bases at J, with 12 bases in the middle. CDR3 length: 14 amino acids. From germline, CDR1 is SGHRS and CDR2 YFSETQ. The CDR3 loop reads CASSLEGLRHEQYF. The CDR3 nucleotides read TGCGCCAGCAGCTTGGAGGGTCTTCGGCACGAGCAGTACTTC.

The V call is TRBV5-5, the J call TRBJ2-6; maybe TRBD2 (5 bases). Germline values: CDR1 SGHKS, CDR2 YYEKEE (reference sequence). Deletions cut 4 bases from V and 0 bases from J, with 11 bases between. This CDR3 comprises 16 residues. Written as DNA, the CDR3 is TGTGCCAGCAGCGGGGAGTACTCCTCTGGGGCCAACGTCCTGACTTTC. Protein sequence: CASSGEYSSGANVLTF.

This rearrangement joins TRBV9 to TRBJ2-6, with D perhaps TRBD2 (6 bases). This CDR3 comprises 18 residues. Deletions cut 0 bases from V and 3 bases from J, with 16 bases between. Germline loops: CDR1 SGDLS, CDR2 YYNGEE. The CDR3 DNA is TGTGCCAGCAGCGTAGGAGCGGGCTGGGGGAGTGGGGCCAACGTCCTGACTTTC. Protein: CASSVGAGWGSGANVLTF.

Details on this clone: In the same sample, other DNA sequences code for this CDR3. The chain combines TRBV7-9 with TRBJ1-4, with 7 positions matching TRBD1. The CDR3 covers 14 residues. With V trimmed by 2 bases and J by 5 bases, 2 bases remained unmatched. The germline CDR1 and CDR2 sequences are SEHNR and FQNEAQ (reference sequence). The CDR3: CASSLMTGNEKLFF. CDR3 bases: TGTGCCAGCAGCTTAATGACAGGGAATGAAAAACTGTTTTTT.

The CDR3, as DNA: TGTGCCAGCAGCACGCCGGGACAGGGGACAGATACGCAGTATTTT. Translation: CASSTPGQGTDTQYF. This chain joins TRBV7-9 and TRBJ2-3, with TRBD1 matching 10 bases. Germline CDR1 reads SEHNR; CDR2 reads FQNEAQ (reference sequence). Unmatched junction bases numbered 5, after V lost 5 bases and J lost 3 bases. CDR3 length equals 15 residues.

About this clone: At the DNA level, this CDR3 is encoded by other sequences in the same sample as well. This chain uses TRBV6-1 with TRBJ1-2; D call uncertain. The V gene's germline CDR1 is MNHNS and CDR2 SASEGT. This CDR3 is built from 13 residues. The V end was cut by 0 bases, the J end by 1 base, with 3 bases between. The CDR3 reads CASSEAGNYGYTF. The CDR3 region has the DNA TGTGCCAGCAGTGAAGCCGGTAACTATGGCTACACCTTC.

The V gene is TRBV2, the J gene TRBJ2-3; 8 nucleotides line up with TRBD2. The CDR3 has 15 residues. After removal of 7 bases from V and 0 bases from J, the junction contained 6 bases not matched to a gene. The germline V gene has CDR1 SNHLY and CDR2 FYNNEI. The CDR3 DNA follows: TGTGCCAGCAATGGACTAGCCGAAAGCACAGATACGCAGTATTTT. Translating gives CASNGLAESTDTQYF. Full variable domain (rest looked up from reference TRBV2 and TRBJ2-3): EPEVTQTPSHQVTQMGQEVILRCVPISNHLYFYWYRQILGQKVEFLVSFYNNEISEKSEIFDDQFSVERPDGSNFTLKIRSTKLEDSAMYFCASNGLAESTDTQYFGPGTRLTVL.

CDR3 in amino acids: CASSPSGGLYEQYF. Here the CDR3 DNA reads TGTGCCAGCTCACCATCGGGGGGCCTCTACGAGCAGTACTTC. J is TRBJ2-7 and V is TRBV18, with TRBD2 as a possible D gene (7 bases). V dropped 2 bases and J dropped 3 bases, with 11 bases sitting between them. The CDR3 has 14 residues. Germline CDR1 reads KGHSH; CDR2 reads LQKENI.

The chain combines TRBV7-6 with TRBJ2-1; TRBD1 matches 8 bases. CDR3 length equals 17 residues. The germline CDR1 and CDR2 sequences are SGHVS and FNYEAQ. The J segment lost 2 bases and the V segment lost 5 bases, leaving 11 bases of the junction unmatched. The chain's CDR3 is CASSLRHRDRTYNEQFF. CDR3 DNA sequence: TGTGCCAGCAGCCTCAGACACCGGGACAGGACCTACAATGAGCAGTTCTTC.